A selection of T cell receptor beta chains follows, all from one sample in a study of CD8 T cells in Susac syndrome. Via MiXCR, TCRdb re-called the immunoSEQ multiplex PCR reads, giving one row per CDR3 protein. The sample records 85,000 to 130,000 distinct CDR3 sequences, approximately 93% being singletons. Sequencing was performed on CD8+ T cells from PBMCs. The receptors come from a human donor with Susac syndrome. CDR3s include the opening cysteine and the closing phenylalanine or tryptophan. Each record gives: D gene, V gene, J gene, clone size, CDR3 DNA, CDR3 protein. A D gene is named only where the DNA matches it firmly. A row's size may be missing; if present it is once, few, many or a size class.

NA,TRBV5-6,TRBJ1-1,few,TGTGCCAGCAGCTTGGGGACGGGCGAAGCTTTCTTT,CASSLGTGEAFF
TRBD2,TRBV18,TRBJ2-7,NA,TGTGCCAGCTCACCAACTAGCGGGGGGGCCTCCTACGAGCAGTACTTC,CASSPTSGGASYEQYF
NA,TRBV12-3/TRBV12-4,TRBJ2-3,NA,TGTGCCACCGGGTTGTTCACAGATACGCAGTATTTT,CATGLFTDTQYF
NA,TRBV3-1,TRBJ1-1,NA,TGTGCCAGCCAAATGGGGTTCCAAGCTTTCTTT,CASQMGFQAFF
NA,TRBV13,TRBJ2-1,NA,TGTGCCAGCAGCCCCGGTAGGGGGGCCCGCTACAATGAGCAGTTCTTC,CASSPGRGARYNEQFF
NA,TRBV2,TRBJ2-2,NA,TGTGCCGAAGGGCCGAACACCGGGGAGCTGTTTTTT,CAEGPNTGELFF
NA,TRBV5-4,TRBJ2-1,NA,TGTGCCAGCAGCGCGCAAGGCAGAGCACTCTTCAATGAGCAGTTCTTC,CASSAQGRALFNEQFF
NA,TRBV20-1,TRBJ2-1,NA,TGCAGTGCTAGTCCGGAATTGTGGGACAATGAGCAGTTCTTC,CSASPELWDNEQFF
NA,TRBV3-1,TRBJ2-7,NA,TGTGCCAGCAGCCCCTCGTACGGGTTTTACGAGCAGTACTTC,CASSPSYGFYEQYF
TRBD1,TRBV29-1,TRBJ2-7,NA,TGCAGCGGCAGCGGACAGGGGAGTGTGGACGAGCAGTACTTC,CSGSGQGSVDEQYF
NA,TRBV25-1,TRBJ2-5,NA,TGTGCCAGCAGTGCGGGGGCTGGGGTAGAGACCCAGTACTTC,CASSAGAGVETQYF
NA,TRBV12-3/TRBV12-4,TRBJ2-7,NA,TGTGCCAGCAGTCTGGGACGTTTCGAGCAGTACTTC,CASSLGRFEQYF
NA,TRBV14,TRBJ2-3,NA,TGTGCCAGCAGCCCGGCACAAAGACGAGCGGCGCAGTATTTT,CASSPAQRRAAQYF
NA,TRBV6-2/TRBV6-3,TRBJ2-6,NA,TGTGCCAGCAGTAACCCCGAGGTCGGGGGGGCCAACGTCCTGACTTTC,CASSNPEVGGANVLTF
NA,TRBV6-2/TRBV6-3,TRBJ2-1,NA,TGTGCCAGCAGTTACTCTGGCGCTATTGAGCAGTTCTTC,CASSYSGAIEQFF
TRBD2,TRBV4-1,TRBJ2-1,once,TGCGCCAGCAGCCCGGGACTAGCGGGGGCCTCCTACAATGAGCAGTTCTTC,CASSPGLAGASYNEQFF
NA,TRBV9,TRBJ1-2,once,TGTGCCAGCAGCATACCAGGGGACCATGGCTACACCTTC,CASSIPGDHGYTF
NA,TRBV6-5,TRBJ2-7,NA,TGTGCCAGCAGTTACTCAGGAGCTGAGGAAGAGCAGTACTTC,CASSYSGAEEEQYF
NA,TRBV20-1,TRBJ1-4,NA,TGCAGTGCACAAATTCAGGGGGAAAAACTGTTTTTT,CSAQIQGEKLFF
NA,TRBV5-6,TRBJ2-7,NA,TGTGCCAGCAGCCACAGGATGAATGAGCAGTACTTC,CASSHRMNEQYF
NA,TRBV21-1,TRBJ1-5,NA,TGTGCCAGCAGCCCAGCCCCTTCGGACAGACTCAATCAGCCCCAGCATTTT,CASSPAPSDRLNQPQHF
TRBD2,TRBV3-1,TRBJ2-3,NA,TGTGCCAGCAGCCAAGATCACGGGGGGGTGGGCACAGATACGCAGTATTTT,CASSQDHGGVGTDTQYF
NA,TRBV20-1,TRBJ2-1,once,TGCAGTGCTAGGGACTTATACTTTGGACGGATGGATGAGCAGTTCTTC,CSARDLYFGRMDEQFF
TRBD1,TRBV27,TRBJ1-4,NA,TGTGCCAGCAGCTTGGGGACAGGGAATGAAAAACTGTTTTTT,CASSLGTGNEKLFF
TRBD2,TRBV9,TRBJ2-3,NA,TGTGCCAGCAGCATCTCAAGCGGGGGAACCACAGATACGCAGTATTTT,CASSISSGGTTDTQYF
NA,TRBV25-1,TRBJ1-6,NA,TGTGCCAGCAGTGGAAGGACAGCCCTAAATTCACCCCTCCACTTT,CASSGRTALNSPLHF
TRBD2,TRBV12-3/TRBV12-4,TRBJ2-3,NA,TGTGCCAGCAACGGACTAGCGGGGTTAGATACGCAGTATTTT,CASNGLAGLDTQYF
TRBD1,TRBV28,TRBJ2-2,NA,TGTGCCAGCAGTACAACGACAGGGACCGGGGAGCTGTTTTTT,CASSTTTGTGELFF
NA,TRBV9,TRBJ2-1,NA,TGTGCCAGCAGTGGGGACGGTTACAATGAGCAGTTCTTC,CASSGDGYNEQFF
NA,TRBV2,TRBJ1-2,NA,TGTGCCAGTGTAGACTATGGCTACACCTTC,CASVDYGYTF
NA,TRBV4-1,TRBJ1-6,NA,TGCGCCAGCAGCCAAGATAGGGGTAGGTCACCCCTCCACTTT,CASSQDRGRSPLHF